This T cell receptor (beta chain) originates from a study of T cells after yellow fever vaccination. Study details: Preparation of the low-cell-number fractions used SMART-Seq v4 Ultra Low Input.

Germline V gene lookup returns CDR1 MRHNA and CDR2 SNTAGT. The CDR3 runs 13 residues. V was pared by 0 bases and J by 7 bases, with 4 bases between. This clonotype was picked up many times. TCRdb re-called the 5' RACE reads with MiXCR, one entry per CDR3 protein. The sample contains 70,000 or so distinct CDR3 sequences, about 6% of which appear only once. The chain has TRBV6-4 and TRBJ1-6; D unclear. The sequencing used CD4+ T cells sorted from PBMCs, collected less than 18 days after the first yellow fever vaccination. The origin of this receptor is a man aged 18 to 30 who received the YFV17D yellow fever vaccine. CDR3 DNA: TGTGCCAGCAGTGACTCGTCGAATTCACCCCTCCACTTT. Protein sequence: CASSDSSNSPLHF.